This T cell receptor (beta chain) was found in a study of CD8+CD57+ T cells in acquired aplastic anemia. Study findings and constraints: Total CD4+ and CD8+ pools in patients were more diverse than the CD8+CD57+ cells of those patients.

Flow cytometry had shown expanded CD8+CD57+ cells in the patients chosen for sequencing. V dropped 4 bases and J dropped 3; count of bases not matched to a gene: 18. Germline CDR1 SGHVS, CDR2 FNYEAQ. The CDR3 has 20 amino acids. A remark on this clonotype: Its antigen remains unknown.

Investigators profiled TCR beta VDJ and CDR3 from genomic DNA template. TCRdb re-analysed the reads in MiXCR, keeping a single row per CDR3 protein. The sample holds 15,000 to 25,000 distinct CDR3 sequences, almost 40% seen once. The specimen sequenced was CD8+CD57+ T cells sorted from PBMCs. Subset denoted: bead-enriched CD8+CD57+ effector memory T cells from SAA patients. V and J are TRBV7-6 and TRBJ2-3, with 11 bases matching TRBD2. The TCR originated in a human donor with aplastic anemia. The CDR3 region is CASSWGTSGGHREVTDTQYF. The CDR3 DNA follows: TGTGCCAGCAGCTGGGGGACTAGCGGAGGACATCGGGAGGTGACAGATACGCAGTATTTT.